The 10 T cell receptor beta chains presented below share a single source sample, sequenced in a study of blood T cell repertoires in COVID-19. Profiling relied on immunoSEQ multiplex PCR, and the TCRdb table lists in-frame clones only, not all of them. The table has 70,000 or so clones, about 85% seen once; the top ten hold roughly 13%. Sequencing was performed on peripheral blood. These TCRs come from a man in his forties or fifties with COVID-19, enrolled during active disease.

This clone came up a few times. This chain joins TRBV25-1 and TRBJ2-1; D is perhaps TRBD2 (7 bases). Trimming pared 3 bases from V and 7 bases from J, leaving 25 bases between. Germline assignment: CDR1 MGHDK and CDR2 SYGVNS. The length of the CDR3 is 18 residues. CDR3 DNA: TGTGCCAGCAGTGACCTCCCCTCTATTGGGGGAGGGGGGAATGAGCAGTTCTTC. Translation gives CASSDLPSIGGGGNEQFF. The full variable domain, rest sourced from reference TRBV25-1 and TRBJ2-1, is EADIYQTPRYLVIGTGKKITLECSQTMGHDKMYWYQQDPGMELHLIHYSYGVNSTEKGDLSSESTVSRIRTEHFPLTLESARPSHTSQYLCASSDLPSIGGGGNEQFFGPGTRLTVL.

The chain joins TRBV3-1 (or the pseudogene TRBV3-2) to TRBJ1-2; D ambiguous. Between the trimmed V and J ends, which lost 1 base and 5 bases, there was a span of 11 bases. Germline assignment: CDR1 LGHDT and CDR2 YNNKEL (reference sequence). The CDR3 has 14 amino acids. The CDR3 nucleotides read TGTGCCAGCAGCCAAGTGCAGGCGGGGTATGGCTACACCTTC. Residues: CASSQVQAGYGYTF.

This clone was seen a few times. This chain joins TRBV7-9 and TRBJ1-1; 8 bases fit TRBD1. V shed 5 bases, J shed 4 bases, and the junction held 6 bases outside the gene matches. The length of the CDR3 is 14 residues. Germline CDR1 SEHNR, CDR2 FQNEAQ (reference sequence). In DNA form, the CDR3 reads TGTGCCAGCAGCGCCCGACAGGGGTTCACTGAAGCTTTCTTT. This sequence encodes CASSARQGFTEAFF.

This chain uses TRBV3-1 (or the pseudogene TRBV3-2) with TRBJ2-1, with 7 nucleotides matching TRBD2. The junction had 10 bases not matched to a gene; V was cut back by 5 bases and J by 9 bases. Germline V gene lookup returns CDR1 LGHDT and CDR2 YNNKEL (reference sequence). CDR3 length: 14 residues. The chain's CDR3 is CASSTRTSLSEQFF. The CDR3 bases are TGTGCCAGCAGCACTCGGACTAGTTTGAGTGAGCAGTTCTTC.

The rearrangement links TRBV5-4 to TRBJ2-7, with unresolved D. The CDR3 covers 15 residues. Germline lookup yields CDR1 SGHNT and CDR2 YYREEE (reference sequence). Trimming took off 3 bases at V and 0 bases at J, with 13 bases between the two ends. CDR3 in DNA: TGTGCCAGCAGCTCGACATTCTTAAACTCCTACGAGCAGTACTTC. It is translated as CASSSTFLNSYEQYF.

V usage is TRBV28 and J usage is TRBJ2-1; TRBD2 aligns across 7 bases. Germline V gives CDR1 MDHEN, CDR2 SYDVKM. This CDR3 contains 13 residues. Trimming cost V 7 bases and J 8 bases; bases outside gene matches: 8. CDR3 protein: CASIKQGGHEQFF. CDR3 bases: TGTGCCAGCATTAAGCAGGGAGGGCATGAGCAGTTCTTC.

The rearrangement joins TRBV19 to TRBJ2-1; 10 bases match TRBD2. This CDR3 has 16 amino acids. The germline V gene has CDR1 LNHDA and CDR2 SQIVND (reference sequence). Trimming took 3 bases from V and 7 from J; bases not matched to a gene: 9. CDR3 sequence: CASSMAASGSGNEQFF. The CDR3 DNA follows: TGTGCCAGTAGTATGGCGGCTAGCGGGAGTGGGAATGAGCAGTTCTTC.

This clone was seen once. This chain uses TRBV6-5 with TRBJ1-5, with unresolved D. Germline CDR1 MNHEY, CDR2 SVGAGI. V lost 6 bases to trimming and J lost 4 bases, with 10 bases between them. The CDR3 runs 13 residues. The CDR3 reads CASRMAFNQPQHF. In DNA, the CDR3 is TGTGCCAGCAGGATGGCCTTTAATCAGCCCCAGCATTTT.

The gene calls are TRBV20-1 and TRBJ2-7, with TRBD2 identical over 10 bases. The V gene end was trimmed by 3 bases and the J gene end by 3 bases; junction bases not matched to a gene: 8. The CDR3 extends over 15 amino acids. Germline V gene lookup returns CDR1 DFQATT and CDR2 SNEGSKA (reference sequence). In DNA form, the CDR3 reads TGCAGTGCTAGTTCCCCAGCGGGAGGGGTCTACGAGCAGTACTTC. It specifies CSASSPAGGVYEQYF.

This chain joins TRBV24-1 and TRBJ2-2; 10 bases fit TRBD2. Germline values: CDR1 KGHDR, CDR2 SFDVKD. The CDR3 consists of 17 residues. J lost 7 bases, V lost 4 bases, and 11 bases had no gene match. CDR3 bases: TGTGCCACCAGTGAGACGCGGCCGGGACTAGCGAGCGGGGAGCTGTTTTTT. Encoded protein: CATSETRPGLASGELFF.